The count of the clone carrying this TCR beta chain is one. The source of the sample is a study of cytomegalovirus exposure and HLA in healthy donors. Across the study: HLA-typed donors were the source of about 85 million unique TCRs, which an early data release held.

The PCR made use of 60 Vbeta and 13 Jbeta primers. TCRdb's table, derived via immunoSEQ multiplex PCR, lists solely in-frame clones and lacks some. The sample includes 150,000 to 200,000 clones, about 88% of them seen just once. The material sequenced was PBMCs. This sequence originates from a girl under three years old in good health and CMV-seronegative.

The CDR3 reads CASTAASGSSDAGELFF. The CDR3 coding sequence is TGTGCCAGCACCGCGGCTAGCGGGAGTTCCGACGCCGGGGAGCTGTTTTTT. The chain carries TRBV25-1 and TRBJ2-2; 10 bases fit TRBD2. The CDR3 length is 17 residues. Trimming cost V 7 bases and J 6 bases; bases outside gene matches: 14. Germline CDR1 reads MGHDK; CDR2 reads SYGVNS.